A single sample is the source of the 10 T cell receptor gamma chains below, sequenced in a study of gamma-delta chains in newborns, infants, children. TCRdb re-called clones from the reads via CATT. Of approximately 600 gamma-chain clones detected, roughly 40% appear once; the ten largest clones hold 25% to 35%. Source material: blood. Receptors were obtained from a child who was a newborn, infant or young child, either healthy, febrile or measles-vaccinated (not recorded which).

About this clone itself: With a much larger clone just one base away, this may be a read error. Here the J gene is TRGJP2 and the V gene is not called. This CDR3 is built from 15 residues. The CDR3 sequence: CATWDVLVPSGIKTF. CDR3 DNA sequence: TGTGCCACCTGGGACGTGCTGGTCCCCTCGGGGATCAAGACGTTT.

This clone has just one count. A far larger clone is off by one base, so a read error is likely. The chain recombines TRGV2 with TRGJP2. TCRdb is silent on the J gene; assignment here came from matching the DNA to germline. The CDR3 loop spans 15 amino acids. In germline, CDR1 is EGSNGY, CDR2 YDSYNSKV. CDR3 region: CATWDGRGSDRIKTF. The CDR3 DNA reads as TGTGCCACCTGGGACGGGAGGGGTAGTGATCGGATCAAGACGTTT.

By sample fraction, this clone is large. For the CDR3, the DNA is TGTGCCACCTGGGACAGGCTGGGTTATAAGAAACTCTTT. It is translated as CATWDRLGYKKLF. V usage is TRGV3 and J usage is TRGJ1 or TRGJ2. No J gene was available from TCRdb, and it was assigned here by a germline match of the DNA. Germline V gene lookup returns CDR1 VTNTFY and CDR2 YDVSTARD (reference sequence). The V segment lost 0 bases and the J segment 6 bases; nucleotides outside the gene matches: 5. This CDR3 contains 13 residues.

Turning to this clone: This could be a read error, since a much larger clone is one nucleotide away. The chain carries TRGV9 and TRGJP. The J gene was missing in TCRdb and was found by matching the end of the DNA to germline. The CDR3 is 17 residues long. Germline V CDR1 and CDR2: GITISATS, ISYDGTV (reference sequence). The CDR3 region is CTLWEVHQGLGKKIKVF. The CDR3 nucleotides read TGTACCTTGTGGGAGGTGCACCAGGGGTTGGGCAAAAAAATCAAGGTATTT.

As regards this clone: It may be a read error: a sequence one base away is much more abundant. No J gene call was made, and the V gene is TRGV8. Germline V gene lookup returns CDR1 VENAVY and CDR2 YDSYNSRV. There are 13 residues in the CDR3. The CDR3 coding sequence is TGTGCCACCTGGGATAGGAATTATTATAAGAAGCTCTTT. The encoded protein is CATWDRNYYKKLF.

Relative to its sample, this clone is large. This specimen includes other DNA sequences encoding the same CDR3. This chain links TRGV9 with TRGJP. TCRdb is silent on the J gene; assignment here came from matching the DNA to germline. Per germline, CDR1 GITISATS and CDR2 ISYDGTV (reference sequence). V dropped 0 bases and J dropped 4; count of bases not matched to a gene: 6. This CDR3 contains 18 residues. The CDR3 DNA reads TGTGCCTTGTGGGAGGTGCAGGGTCAAGAGTTGGGCAAAAAAATCAAGGTATTT. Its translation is CALWEVQGQELGKKIKVF.

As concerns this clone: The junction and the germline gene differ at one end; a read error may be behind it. The CDR3, as DNA: TGTGCCGCCTGGGACAGGCCGAATTATTATAAGAAACTCTTT. As protein: CAAWDRPNYYKKLF. The V gene is TRGV8, the J gene TRGJ1 or TRGJ2. TCRdb offers no J gene call, so here the DNA was matched to germline to obtain one. Germline CDR1 VENAVY, CDR2 YDSYNSRV. The CDR3 is made up of 14 amino acids.

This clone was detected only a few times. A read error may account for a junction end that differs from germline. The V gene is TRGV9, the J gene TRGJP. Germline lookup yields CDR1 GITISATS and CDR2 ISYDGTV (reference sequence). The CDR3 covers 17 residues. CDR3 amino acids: CASWEVHQGLGKKIKVF. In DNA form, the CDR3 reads TGTGCCTCGTGGGAGGTGCACCAGGGGTTGGGCAAAAAAATCAAGGTATTT.

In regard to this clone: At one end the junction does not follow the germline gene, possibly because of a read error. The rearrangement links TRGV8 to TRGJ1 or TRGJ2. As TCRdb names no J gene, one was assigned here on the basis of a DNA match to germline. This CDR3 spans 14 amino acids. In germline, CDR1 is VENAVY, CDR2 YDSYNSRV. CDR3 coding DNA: TGTGCCACCCGGGATAGGCCGGATTATTATAAGAAACTCTTT. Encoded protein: CATRDRPDYYKKLF.

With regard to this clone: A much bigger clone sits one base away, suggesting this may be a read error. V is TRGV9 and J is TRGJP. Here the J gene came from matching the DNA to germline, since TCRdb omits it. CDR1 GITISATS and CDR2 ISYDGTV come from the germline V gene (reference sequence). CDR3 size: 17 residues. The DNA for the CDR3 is TGTGCCTTGTGGGAGGTCATCCAAGAGTTGGGCAAAAAAAGCAAGGTATTT. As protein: CALWEVIQELGKKSKVF.